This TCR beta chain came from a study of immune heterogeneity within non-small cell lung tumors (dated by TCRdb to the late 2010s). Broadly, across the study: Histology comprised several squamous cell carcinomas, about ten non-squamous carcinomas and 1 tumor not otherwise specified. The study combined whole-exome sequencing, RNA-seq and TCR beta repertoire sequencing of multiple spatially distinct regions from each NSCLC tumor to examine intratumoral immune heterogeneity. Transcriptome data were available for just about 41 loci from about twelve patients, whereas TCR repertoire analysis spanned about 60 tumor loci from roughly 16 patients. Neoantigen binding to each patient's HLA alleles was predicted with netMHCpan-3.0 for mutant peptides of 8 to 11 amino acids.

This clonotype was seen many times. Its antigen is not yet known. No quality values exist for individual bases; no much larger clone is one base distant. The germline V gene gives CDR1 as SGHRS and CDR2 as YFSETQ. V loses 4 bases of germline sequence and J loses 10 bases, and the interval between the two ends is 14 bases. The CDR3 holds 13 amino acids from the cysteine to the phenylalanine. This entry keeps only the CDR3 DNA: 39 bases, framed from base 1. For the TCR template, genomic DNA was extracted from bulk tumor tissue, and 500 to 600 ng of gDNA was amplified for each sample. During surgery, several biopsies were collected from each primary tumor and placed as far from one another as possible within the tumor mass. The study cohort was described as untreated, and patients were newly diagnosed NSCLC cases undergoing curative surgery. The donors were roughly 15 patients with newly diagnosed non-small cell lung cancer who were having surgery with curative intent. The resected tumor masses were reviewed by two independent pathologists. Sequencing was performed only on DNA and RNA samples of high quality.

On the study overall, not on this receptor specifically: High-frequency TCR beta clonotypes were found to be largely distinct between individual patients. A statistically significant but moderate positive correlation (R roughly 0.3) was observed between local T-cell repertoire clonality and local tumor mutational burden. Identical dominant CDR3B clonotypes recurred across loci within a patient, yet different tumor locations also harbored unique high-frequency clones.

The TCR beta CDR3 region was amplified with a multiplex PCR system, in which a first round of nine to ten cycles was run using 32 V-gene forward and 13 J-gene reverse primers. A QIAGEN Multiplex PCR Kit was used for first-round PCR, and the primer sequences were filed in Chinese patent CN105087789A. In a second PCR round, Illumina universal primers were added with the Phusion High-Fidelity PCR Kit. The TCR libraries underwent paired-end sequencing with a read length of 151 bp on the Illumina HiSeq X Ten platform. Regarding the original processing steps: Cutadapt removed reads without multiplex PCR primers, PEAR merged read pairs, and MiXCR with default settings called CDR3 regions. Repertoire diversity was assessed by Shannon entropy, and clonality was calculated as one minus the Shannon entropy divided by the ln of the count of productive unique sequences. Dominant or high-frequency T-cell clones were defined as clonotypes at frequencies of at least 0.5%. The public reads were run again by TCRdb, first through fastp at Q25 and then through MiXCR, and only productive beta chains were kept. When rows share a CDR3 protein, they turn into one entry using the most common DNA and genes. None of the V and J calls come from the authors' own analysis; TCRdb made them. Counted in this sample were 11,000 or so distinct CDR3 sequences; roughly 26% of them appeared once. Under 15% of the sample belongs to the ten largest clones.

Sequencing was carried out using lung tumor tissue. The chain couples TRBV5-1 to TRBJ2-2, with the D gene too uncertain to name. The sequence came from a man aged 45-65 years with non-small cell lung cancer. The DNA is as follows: TGCGCCAGCAGCCCCGTAGGGTTGGAGGAGCTGTTTTTT. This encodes CASSPVGLEELFF.